The 26 T cell receptor beta chains below were found in one sample sequenced in a study of blood T cell repertoires in COVID-19. Sequencing was performed with immunoSEQ multiplex PCR; in TCRdb, only in-frame clones are kept and a portion is missing. The table has fewer than 25,000 clones, 91% seen once. Sequencing was carried out using peripheral blood. The receptors derive from a man between 65 and 85 years old with active COVID-19.

This clone was seen only once. The chain employs TRBV5-6 and TRBJ1-1, with D perhaps TRBD1 (6 bases). Between the trimmed V and J ends, which lost 0 bases and 7 bases, there was a span of 10 bases. CDR1 is SGHDT and CDR2 is YYEEEE in the germline V gene. The CDR3 loop spans 13 amino acids. The CDR3 reads CASSLGGPGEAFF. For the CDR3, the DNA is TGTGCCAGCAGCTTGGGGGGGCCGGGTGAAGCTTTCTTT. Together with reference TRBV5-6 and TRBJ1-1, the CDR3 gives the full variable domain: DAGVTQSPTHLIKTRGQQVTLRCSPKSGHDTVSWYQQALGQGPQFIFQYYEEEERQRGNFPDRFSGHQFPNYSSELNVNALLLGDSALYLCASSLGGPGEAFFGQGTRLTVV.

The chain uses TRBV6-5 and TRBJ2-5; tentatively, D is TRBD2 (7 bases). The CDR3 sequence is 13 residues long. Trimming removed 8 bases at V and 4 bases at J, with 14 bases between. The germline V gene encodes CDR1 MNHEY and CDR2 SVGAGI. CDR3 in amino acids: CASCRGAGETQYF. The CDR3 DNA follows: TGTGCCAGCTGTCGGGGGGCGGGAGAGACCCAGTACTTC.

V is TRBV24-1 and J is TRBJ1-3; 8 nucleotides line up with TRBD1. CDR3 length equals 16 residues. After removal of 3 bases from V and 1 base from J, the junction contained 4 bases not matched to a gene. Germline CDR1 reads KGHDR; CDR2 reads SFDVKD. Written as DNA, the CDR3 is TGTGCCACCAGTGATCCAAGACAGGGGTCTGGAAACACCATATATTTT. Residues: CATSDPRQGSGNTIYF.

Regarding this clone: A junction boundary mismatches the germline segment, possibly from a read error. V usage is TRBV7-9 and J usage is TRBJ1-1; TRBD1 matches 9 bases. This CDR3 region has 11 residues. Germline V gene sequence: CDR1 SEHNR, CDR2 FQNEAQ (reference sequence). CDR3 DNA sequence: TGTGCCAGCAGCACCGGGACAGGGTTGATCTTT. Translation gives CASSTGTGLIF. Based on the CDR3 plus reference TRBV7-9 and TRBJ1-1, the full variable domain is DTGVSQNPRHKITKRGQNVTFRCDPISEHNRLYWYRQTLGQGPEFLTYFQNEAQLEKSRLLSDRFSAERPKGSFSTLEIQRTEQGDSAMYLCASSTGTGLIFGQGTRLTVV.

J is TRBJ2-5 and V is TRBV9; D may be TRBD2 (6 bases). The CDR3 is 13 residues long. CDR1 is SGDLS, CDR2 YYNGEE, per germline. Trimming shortened V by 4 bases and J by 2 bases, and 9 bases separated the two germline ends. The CDR3 loop reads CASSKSGQETQYF. CDR3 nucleotides: TGTGCCAGCAGCAAAAGCGGGCAAGAGACCCAGTACTTC.

J is TRBJ2-1 and V is TRBV18; 7 positions agree with TRBD2. The germline V gene has CDR1 KGHSH and CDR2 LQKENI. This CDR3 region has 17 residues. The junction had 14 bases not matched to a gene; V was cut back by 0 bases and J by 9 bases. CDR3 protein: CASSPPERGTIMGEQFF. Here the CDR3 DNA reads TGTGCCAGCTCACCACCGGAGCGGGGTACGATAATGGGTGAGCAGTTCTTC.

The V gene is TRBV19, the J gene TRBJ1-2; D is ambiguous. Germline loops: CDR1 LNHDA, CDR2 SQIVND (reference sequence). Trimming stripped 5 bases from V and 6 bases from J, with 16 bases between. This CDR3 region has 14 residues. In nucleotides, the CDR3 is TGTGCCAGTAGTCCTGGAAAAGAGAGGGATGGCTACACCTTC. Residues: CASSPGKERDGYTF.

The V call is TRBV18, the J call TRBJ2-2, with 9 bases fitting TRBD1. Germline V CDR1 and CDR2: KGHSH, LQKENI. CDR3 length: 16 residues. The J segment lost 6 bases and the V segment lost 2 bases, leaving 7 bases of the junction unmatched. CDR3 coding DNA: TGTGCCAGCTCACCAGGGCTGGGACAGGGCCCCGGGGAGCTGTTTTTT. It specifies CASSPGLGQGPGELFF.

This rearrangement joins TRBV28 to TRBJ1-2; D perhaps matches TRBD1 (5 bases). Trimming took 2 bases from V and 3 from J, leaving 7 bases between them. The CDR3 runs to 13 residues. Germline CDR1 reads MDHEN; CDR2 reads SYDVKM. DNA of the CDR3: TGTGCCAGCAGTTTAGGGGGGGACTATGGCTACACCTTC. Residues: CASSLGGDYGYTF.

The CDR3 sequence: CSVGGQGAGNEKLFF. The CDR3 DNA follows: TGCAGCGTTGGTGGTCAAGGGGCAGGTAATGAAAAACTGTTTTTT. The chain has TRBV29-1 and TRBJ1-4; D might be TRBD1 (5 bases). This CDR3 region has 15 residues. CDR1 SQVTM and CDR2 ANQGSEA come from the germline V gene. V lost 4 bases to trimming and J lost 4 bases, with 16 bases between them.

The gene calls are TRBV27 and TRBJ2-1, with 11 bases fitting TRBD2. Germline CDR1 MNHEY, CDR2 SMNVEV (reference sequence). The CDR3 covers 15 residues. With 4 bases clipped from V and 5 bases from J, the junction kept 4 bases outside the gene matches. The CDR3 region has the DNA TGTGCCAGCAGTTCTCTAGCGGGAGGCAACAATGAGCAGTTCTTC. It specifies CASSSLAGGNNEQFF.

The chain recombines TRBV18 with TRBJ1-1; maybe TRBD1 (6 bases). With 3 bases removed from V and 4 bases from J, the gap between germline ends came to 15 bases. The germline V gene encodes CDR1 KGHSH and CDR2 LQKENI. The CDR3 extends over 15 amino acids. CDR3 sequence reads: CASSPGITGITEAFF. DNA for the CDR3: TGTGCCAGCTCACCGGGTATTACAGGGATCACTGAAGCTTTCTTT.

The chain links TRBV10-3 to TRBJ2-5; D perhaps matches TRBD1 (7 bases). This CDR3 contains 14 residues. The V end lost 10 bases, the J end lost 4 bases, and 19 bases lay between the germline ends. Looked up from germline, CDR1 is ENHRY and CDR2 is SYGVKD. Here the CDR3 DNA reads TGTGCCACCGCCTTTCGACAGGGAGGAGAGACCCAGTACTTC. Translating it yields CATAFRQGGETQYF.

This clone was detected once. The chain uses TRBV19 and TRBJ1-4; 7 nucleotides line up with TRBD1. The CDR3 has 16 amino acids. J gave up 2 bases and V 4 bases, and 7 bases lay outside the gene matches. Germline CDR1 and CDR2: LNHDA and SQIVND (reference sequence). This chain's CDR3 is CASSNQQGRTNEKLFF. CDR3 coding DNA: TGTGCCAGTAGTAACCAACAGGGGCGGACTAATGAAAAACTGTTTTTT.

As DNA, the CDR3 is TGTGCCAGCAGCAAAGCGCTTTGGACAGACACAGATACGCAGTATTTT. Amino acids: CASSKALWTDTDTQYF. The gene calls are TRBV21-1 and TRBJ2-3; the tabulated D call, TRBD1, remains unverified against the DNA. TRBV21-1 is marked as a pseudogene. The CDR3 sequence is 16 residues long.

This chain joins TRBV5-1 and TRBJ1-1; 7 nucleotides line up with TRBD1. The CDR3 is made up of 15 amino acids. V shed 4 bases, J shed 4 bases, and the junction held 10 bases outside the gene matches. Germline V gene sequence: CDR1 SGHRS, CDR2 YFSETQ. CDR3 DNA sequence: TGCGCCAGCAGCCTGGGACAGACGAGCTTCACTGAAGCTTTCTTT. Translation: CASSLGQTSFTEAFF.

The chain couples TRBV28 to TRBJ2-1, with 7 positions matching TRBD2. Looked up from germline, CDR1 is MDHEN and CDR2 is SYDVKM. This CDR3 has 13 residues. Trimming removed 10 bases from V and 8 bases from J; junction bases left unmatched: 11. CDR3 nucleotide sequence: TGTGCCATCTCGGGAGGCGGGAGCTATGAGCAGTTCTTC. Protein product: CAISGGGSYEQFF.

The J gene is TRBJ2-7, the V gene TRBV6-1, with 8 bases lining up with TRBD2. Trimming took 0 bases from V and 2 from J; bases not matched to a gene: 6. The CDR3 length is 16 residues. CDR1 MNHNS and CDR2 SASEGT come from the germline V gene. DNA for the CDR3: TGTGCCAGCAGTGAAGCGCTTCGGGGGGGGACCTACGAGCAGTACTTC. Translation gives CASSEALRGGTYEQYF.

The chain is built from TRBV29-1 and TRBJ1-2; D might be TRBD1 (6 bases). Trimming pared 3 bases from V and 1 base from J, leaving 12 bases between. Germline V gene sequence: CDR1 SQVTM, CDR2 ANQGSEA. This CDR3 spans 14 amino acids. For the CDR3, the DNA is TGCAGCGTTGACGGGACACCGGATAACTATGGCTACACCTTC. As protein: CSVDGTPDNYGYTF.

V and J are TRBV2 and TRBJ2-1, with D possibly matching TRBD1 (6 bases). The CDR3 is 14 residues long. Germline V lookup: CDR1 SNHLY, CDR2 FYNNEI. The germline V and J ends were trimmed by 3 bases and 4 bases, with 10 bases remaining between them. The CDR3 region is CASSDLQGYNEQFF. In DNA, the CDR3 is TGTGCCAGCAGTGATTTACAGGGTTACAATGAGCAGTTCTTC. Variable domain in full (rest from reference TRBV2 and TRBJ2-1): EPEVTQTPSHQVTQMGQEVILRCVPISNHLYFYWYRQILGQKVEFLVSFYNNEISEKSEIFDDQFSVERPDGSNFTLKIRSTKLEDSAMYFCASSDLQGYNEQFFGPGTRLTVL.

J is TRBJ2-7 and V is TRBV10-3; D possibly corresponds to TRBD1 (5 bases). The length of the CDR3 is 16 residues. With 2 bases removed from V and 5 bases from J, the gap between germline ends came to 19 bases. Germline CDR1 ENHRY, CDR2 SYGVKD. This CDR3 reads CAISEGTGEKIHEQYF. The CDR3 DNA sequence: TGTGCCATCAGTGAGGGTACAGGAGAGAAAATCCACGAGCAGTACTTC.

The gene calls are TRBV4-2 and TRBJ1-1, with 7 nucleotides matching TRBD1. This CDR3 contains 15 residues. V dropped 4 bases and J dropped 5; count of bases not matched to a gene: 10. CDR1 and CDR2 (germline): LGHNA, YNFKEQ. As DNA, the CDR3 is TGTGCCAGCAGCCCTTCCGACAGGGTAGGTACTGAAGCTTTCTTT. Amino acids: CASSPSDRVGTEAFF.

V and J are TRBV7-2 and TRBJ1-1, with a possible D match to TRBD1 (5 bases). In germline, CDR1 is SGHTA, CDR2 FQGNSA. This CDR3 contains 15 residues. Trimming left V 0 bases short and J 4 bases short, with 12 bases between. The CDR3 bases are TGTGCCAGCAGCTTAGCGCGGGGGGGGAGCACTGAAGCTTTCTTT. Protein product: CASSLARGGSTEAFF.

The rearrangement links TRBV11-2 to TRBJ1-3, with D hard to call. V was trimmed by 5 bases and J by 4 bases, leaving 9 bases between them. Germline V gene lookup returns CDR1 SGHAT and CDR2 FQNNGV. CDR3 length equals 13 residues. In DNA, the CDR3 is TGTGCCAGCAGCCTTACAGTGGGAAACACCATATATTTT. Translating gives CASSLTVGNTIYF.

The V call is TRBV18, the J call TRBJ2-3; tentatively, D is TRBD1 (7 bases). Germline V gene data show CDR1 as KGHSH and CDR2 as LQKENI. The CDR3 contains 13 residues. V dropped 5 bases and J dropped 5 bases, with 11 bases sitting between them. The CDR3 DNA reads TGTGCCAGCTCATACCAGGGGGGAGATACGCAGTATTTT. It yields the protein CASSYQGGDTQYF.

This clone was observed a single time. The rearrangement links TRBV15 to TRBJ2-3; D may be TRBD1 (6 bases). Trimming shortened V by 4 bases and J by 2 bases, and 10 bases separated the two germline ends. Germline lookup yields CDR1 LNHNV and CDR2 YYDKDF (reference sequence). The CDR3 spans 14 residues. CDR3 nucleotides: TGTGCCACCAGCAACAGGGTGGTCACAGATACGCAGTATTTT. Protein sequence: CATSNRVVTDTQYF.